This T cell receptor (beta chain) came from a study of cytotoxic CD8 clonotypes in ibrutinib-treated CLL (dated by TCRdb to 2020 to 2022). Describing the broader study: In this cohort, about 15 patients were treatment-naive and ten to eleven were relapsed/refractory, while around 18 had unmutated IGHV. The response samples were drawn at a median of approximately 12 months into treatment, with a range of about 6 to 40 months. Partial responses were observed in roughly 24 patients and complete responses in 2; after a median follow-up of 68 months, remission was maintained in 15 or so patients and progression was observed in approximately twelve. Longitudinal samples were available for about 30% of the roughly 90 trial participants. Patients were still on ibrutinib when every remission and progressive disease sample was collected. On average, each sample had roughly 260,000 productive templates and tens of thousands of productive rearrangements. Cryopreserved peripheral blood mononuclear cells were obtained before treatment, at response, and at either sustained remission or disease progression.

Each clonotype received, on average, approximately 9.9x coverage in deep resolution sequencing performed on a MiSeq, where the target depth lay between 1 in 1 million and 1 in 200,000 T cells. The immunoSEQ hsTCRB Kit was used to generate the TCR beta libraries. Concerning the study's data processing: ImmunoSEQ Data Assistant and ImmunoSEQ Analyzer were used for data analysis, and V, D and J genes were assigned according to IMGT definitions. Clonality, which ranges from 0 to 1, was calculated as one minus the normalized Shannon entropy of productive rearrangement frequencies. Only overrepresented clonotypes making up at least 0.05% of the repertoire of each patient were included in the public clonotype analysis. Repertoires from about a dozen age-matched healthy donors in immuneACCESS were used as clonality controls. TCRdb mirrors the immuneACCESS table, restricted to in-frame sequences. Some clones are absent from its copies; in checked studies, under half trace to an unresolved V gene, and the reason for the others is unknown. V, J and clone size derive from that table, while D and trimming were established from the DNA sequence. In all, the sample holds about 130,000 clones, and more than 75% of those were seen once. The ten largest clones capture 4.5% to 6.5% of the sample.

The investigation overall reported the following: Baseline clonality exceeded that of age-matched healthy donors and correlated strongly with circulating CD8+ T-cell counts. Sustained-remission and progressing patients did not have matched sampling times, and lymph node repertoires were not examined. Public clonotypes were rare and either shrank or stayed stable during treatment, and the rise in clonality at ibrutinib response reflected expansion of private clonotypes. At ibrutinib response clonality went up, during sustained remission it held steady, and at progression it dropped back toward baseline.

In regard to this clone: Its antigen specificity is not known. The sample holds no much larger clone one base away, and base qualities are not on file.

The time point label here, explained by the study, means: approximately 2 years on ibrutinib. Roughly 2 micrograms of genomic DNA were extracted from cryopreserved PBMCs for TCR beta library preparation. Longitudinal blood samples from CLL patients on ibrutinib monotherapy were analyzed using high-throughput TCR beta sequencing. The patients were enrolled in a single-center, open-label phase 2 trial of ibrutinib monotherapy. CDR3 length: 14 amino acids, cysteine to phenylalanine. Here the CDR3 DNA is all that survives: 42 bases in frame from base 1. V is trimmed back by 4 bases and J by 0 bases, and the junction contains 3 bases that no gene match accounts for. The germline V gene encodes CDR1 SGHKS and CDR2 YYEKEE (reference sequence).

The sequencing used PBMCs, collected after 24 months of ibrutinib treatment. The chain uses TRBV5-5 and TRBJ2-5; 7 junctional bases match TRBD2. This clonotype was obtained from a human donor with chronic lymphocytic leukemia. The nucleotides read TGTGCCAGCAGCCCCGGGGGGTACCAAGAGACCCAGTACTTC. Translated, this is CASSPGGYQETQYF.